Listed here are 26 T cell receptor beta chains from one sample, sequenced in a study of blood T cell repertoires in COVID-19. The repertoire was sequenced with immunoSEQ multiplex PCR; TCRdb's copy has only in-frame clones and lacks some. Counted here are approximately 90,000 clones, 65% to 85% occurring once; the ten biggest clones make up nearly 4.5%. The sample comprised peripheral blood. The receptors shown here come from a man between 60 and 75 years old with acute or convalescent COVID-19.

The chain uses TRBV4-3 and TRBJ1-5, with TRBD1 as a possible D gene (6 bases). Germline CDR1 is LGHNA and CDR2 is YSLEER. The CDR3 consists of 15 residues. Trimming took 0 bases from V and 7 from J, leaving 13 bases between them. CDR3: CASSQDIRGGQPQHF. In nucleotides, the CDR3 is TGCGCCAGCAGCCAAGATATCAGGGGCGGGCAGCCCCAGCATTTT.

The chain carries TRBV2 and TRBJ2-1, with 14 positions matching TRBD2. Germline CDR1 is SNHLY and CDR2 is FYNNEI. V lost 2 bases, J lost 9 bases, and 3 bases stayed unmatched. There are 15 residues in the CDR3. The CDR3 loop reads CASSESGLAGVEQFF. The CDR3 DNA sequence: TGTGCCAGCAGTGAATCGGGACTAGCGGGAGTTGAGCAGTTCTTC.

V usage is TRBV19 and J usage is TRBJ1-6; possible D gene TRBD1, 5 bases. V gave up 7 bases and J gave up 0 bases, with 10 bases separating them. CDR3 length equals 15 residues. CDR1 is LNHDA, CDR2 SQIVND, per germline (reference sequence). This CDR3 reads CASNRGGSYNSPLHF. DNA of the CDR3: TGTGCCAGTAATCGGGGGGGCTCCTATAATTCACCCCTCCACTTT.

The chain employs TRBV5-8 and TRBJ2-5; 10 bases line up with TRBD2. CDR3 length: 14 residues. Germline V CDR1 and CDR2: SGHTS, YDEGEE. Germline trimming cut 2 bases from V and 2 bases from J; bases unmatched to any gene: 0. The CDR3 protein is CASSLLAGQETQYF. CDR3 DNA: TGTGCCAGCAGCTTACTAGCGGGACAAGAGACCCAGTACTTC.

The chain is built from TRBV6-4 and TRBJ1-2, with 9 bases fitting TRBD1. The germline CDR1 and CDR2 sequences are MRHNA and SNTAGT. The CDR3 is made up of 14 amino acids. Trimming took 4 bases from V and 5 from J; bases not matched to a gene: 5. CDR3 in DNA: TGTGCCAGCAGTGTGGGACAGGGATCTTATGGCTACACCTTC. The encoded protein is CASSVGQGSYGYTF.

The chain combines TRBV11-2 with TRBJ2-7; D might be TRBD2 (6 bases). The CDR3 covers 14 residues. The V end lost 5 bases, the J end lost 3 bases, and 14 bases lay between the germline ends. Germline loops: CDR1 SGHAT, CDR2 FQNNGV. The CDR3 region has the DNA TGTGCCAGCAGCCCCATGGACGGGAGCTACGAGCAGTACTTC. Its translation is CASSPMDGSYEQYF.

The V gene is TRBV29-1, the J gene TRBJ2-2; D is unresolved. From germline, CDR1 is SQVTM and CDR2 ANQGSEA. Trimming shortened V by 7 bases and J by 2 bases, and 14 bases separated the two germline ends. The CDR3 runs 14 residues. CDR3 protein: CSAGDIFNTGELFF. The CDR3 bases are TGCAGCGCTGGCGACATTTTCAACACCGGGGAGCTGTTTTTT.

The chain recombines TRBV20-1 with TRBJ1-3; D is undetermined. The CDR3 length is 15 residues. CDR1 and CDR2 (germline): DFQATT, SNEGSKA (reference sequence). V was trimmed by 3 bases and J by 0 bases, leaving 12 bases between them. DNA of the CDR3: TGCAGTGCTAGTCCAGCCTGGAGCTCTGGAAACACCATATATTTT. It is translated as CSASPAWSSGNTIYF.

This clone came up once. The chain combines TRBV6-5 with TRBJ1-2, with 7 bases identical to TRBD1. Germline V gene sequence: CDR1 MNHEY, CDR2 SVGAGI. Trimming took 4 bases from V and 6 from J; bases not matched to a gene: 2. The CDR3 spans 12 residues. CDR3 sequence: CASSSTGDGYTF. The CDR3, as DNA: TGTGCCAGCAGTTCAACAGGGGATGGCTACACCTTC.

The rearrangement links TRBV5-4 to TRBJ1-1; TRBD1 aligns across 7 bases. The CDR3 totals 14 residues. Per the germline V gene, CDR1 is SGHNT and CDR2 is YYREEE (reference sequence). Trimming took 1 base from V and 5 from J; bases not matched to a gene: 5. CDR3: CASSLQGVGTEAFF. The CDR3 region has the DNA TGTGCCAGCAGCTTGCAGGGGGTGGGAACTGAAGCTTTCTTT.

This chain links TRBV19 with TRBJ2-3, with TRBD2 matching 12 bases. Per germline, CDR1 LNHDA and CDR2 SQIVND (reference sequence). V gave up 5 bases and J gave up 4 bases; unmatched junction bases: 19. The CDR3 contains 20 residues. CDR3 protein: CASSGTQQSSGRAPADTQYF. CDR3 sequence (DNA): TGTGCCAGTAGTGGAACGCAACAATCTAGCGGGAGGGCCCCCGCAGATACGCAGTATTTT. The full variable domain, completed using reference TRBV19 and TRBJ2-3, is DGGITQSPKYLFRKEGQNVTLSCEQNLNHDAMYWYRQDPGQGLRLIYYSQIVNDFQKGDIAEGYSVSREKKESFPLTVTSAQKNPTAFYLCASSGTQQSSGRAPADTQYFGPGTRLTVL.

CDR3 bases: TGTGCCAGCAGTTACTCCTATTCAGCTAGCAGCGAGCAGTACTTC. It is translated as CASSYSYSASSEQYF. The V call is TRBV6-5, the J call TRBJ2-7, with D possibly matching TRBD2 (5 bases). Germline values: CDR1 MNHEY, CDR2 SVGAGI. The CDR3 covers 15 residues. Trimming cost V 0 bases and J 6 bases, with 15 bases left between them.

This chain joins TRBV7-3 and TRBJ2-1; the match to TRBD2 covers 9 bases. J lost 5 bases, V lost 4 bases, and 6 bases had no gene match. The CDR3 runs 15 residues. Germline assignment: CDR1 SGHTA and CDR2 FQGTGA. This CDR3 reads CASSSASGNHNEQFF. CDR3 bases: TGTGCCAGCAGCTCCGCTAGCGGGAATCACAATGAGCAGTTCTTC. Looking up the rest from reference TRBV7-3 and TRBJ2-1 gives the full variable domain: GAGVSQTPSNKVTEKGKYVELRCDPISGHTALYWYRQSLGQGPEFLIYFQGTGAADDSGLPNDRFFAVRPEGSVSTLKIQRTERGDSAVYLCASSSASGNHNEQFFGPGTRLTVL.

The chain has TRBV5-1 and TRBJ2-5, with D maybe TRBD2 (6 bases). V lost 4 bases and J lost 1, with 11 bases in between. The CDR3 consists of 14 residues. Germline assignment: CDR1 SGHRS and CDR2 YFSETQ. The CDR3 protein is CASSRDGSQETQYF. Here the CDR3 DNA reads TGCGCCAGCAGCCGGGACGGGAGCCAAGAGACCCAGTACTTC.

This chain connects TRBV6-2 or TRBV6-3 to TRBJ1-2; TRBD1 aligns across 10 bases. V shed 5 bases and J 3 bases; nucleotides not matched to a gene: 9. The CDR3 has 16 amino acids. Germline-derived CDR1 and CDR2 are MNHEY and SVGEGT. The CDR3 DNA reads as TGTGCCAGCAGTCCCAAGGACAGGGGGTCAGACTATGGCTACACCTTC. As protein: CASSPKDRGSDYGYTF.

This sequence joins TRBV7-3 and TRBJ2-7; TRBD1 is a possible D gene (6 bases). The CDR3 totals 13 residues. Germline V gene data show CDR1 as SGHTA and CDR2 as FQGTGA. The V end lost 5 bases, the J end lost 6 bases, and 14 bases lay between the germline ends. CDR3 region: CASSTQTGTEQYF. CDR3 in DNA: TGTGCCAGCAGCACACAGACAGGCACCGAGCAGTACTTC. The variable domain in full, completed from reference TRBV7-3 and TRBJ2-7, reads GAGVSQTPSNKVTEKGKYVELRCDPISGHTALYWYRQSLGQGPEFLIYFQGTGAADDSGLPNDRFFAVRPEGSVSTLKIQRTERGDSAVYLCASSTQTGTEQYFGPGTRLTVT.

This clone was counted a few times. The rearrangement links TRBV12-5 to TRBJ2-7, with TRBD2 matching over 8 bases. The V segment lost 6 bases and the J segment 4 bases; nucleotides outside the gene matches: 5. Per germline, CDR1 LGHNT and CDR2 FRNRAP. The CDR3 length is 13 residues. CDR3 sequence: CASGQSGSYEQYF. As DNA, the CDR3 is TGTGCTAGTGGCCAAAGCGGGAGTTACGAGCAGTACTTC.

Here the CDR3 DNA reads TGTGCCAGCAGTGAAGGGGGGGGCTCCTATAATTCACCCCTCCACTTT. This translates into CASSEGGGSYNSPLHF. This chain uses TRBV25-1 with TRBJ1-6; tentatively, D is TRBD1 (5 bases). Germline V CDR1 and CDR2: MGHDK, SYGVNS. V shed 2 bases and J shed 0 bases, with 8 bases lying between them. The CDR3 has 16 residues. Combining the CDR3 with reference TRBV25-1 and TRBJ1-6 gives the whole variable domain EADIYQTPRYLVIGTGKKITLECSQTMGHDKMYWYQQDPGMELHLIHYSYGVNSTEKGDLSSESTVSRIRTEHFPLTLESARPSHTSQYLCASSEGGGSYNSPLHFGNGTRLTVT.

The genes are TRBV11-3 and TRBJ2-5; D is undetermined. Germline-derived CDR1 and CDR2 are SGHNT and YENEEA. The CDR3 sequence is 14 residues long. V was shortened by 5 bases and J by 0 bases, with 10 bases between the two germline ends. The CDR3 spells CASSVRRNQETQYF. DNA for the CDR3: TGTGCCAGCAGCGTAAGGCGGAACCAAGAGACCCAGTACTTC.

DNA for the CDR3: TGTGCCAGCAAAGTTGGGGGGGCGCGGAATGAGCAGTTCTTC. Amino acid sequence: CASKVGGARNEQFF. J is TRBJ2-1 and V is TRBV6-5, with TRBD2 as a possible D gene (7 bases). This CDR3 is 14 amino acids long. V was cut by 7 bases and J by 7 bases, with 17 bases left in between. Per germline, CDR1 MNHEY and CDR2 SVGAGI.

The chain is built from TRBV6-2 or TRBV6-3 and TRBJ2-7; D is perhaps TRBD2 (6 bases). The CDR3 has 14 amino acids. V dropped 3 bases and J dropped 5 bases, with 14 bases sitting between them. CDR1 is MNHEY and CDR2 is SVGEGT in the germline V gene. Here the CDR3 reads CASSYYREQDEQYF. CDR3 DNA sequence: TGTGCCAGCAGTTATTACCGGGAGCAGGACGAGCAGTACTTC.

This chain links TRBV11-3 with TRBJ2-3, with D perhaps TRBD1 (5 bases). Germline V gene lookup returns CDR1 SGHNT and CDR2 YENEEA. The V end was cut by 4 bases, the J end by 0 bases, with 11 bases between. The CDR3 extends over 15 amino acids. CDR3 residues: CASSWGDTSTDTQYF. CDR3 coding DNA: TGTGCCAGCAGCTGGGGCGACACTAGCACAGATACGCAGTATTTT.

J is TRBJ1-5 and V is TRBV6-2 or TRBV6-3; the match to TRBD1 covers 9 bases. Germline trimming cut 4 bases from V and 0 bases from J; bases unmatched to any gene: 13. The length of the CDR3 is 19 residues. The germline gives CDR1 MNHEY, CDR2 SVGEGT. Here the CDR3 DNA reads TGTGCCAGCAGTTTCTCCGGGACAGGGCTACTCATTAGCAATCAGCCCCAGCATTTT. Protein sequence: CASSFSGTGLLISNQPQHF.

V gene TRBV7-2 combines with J gene TRBJ2-4; TRBD2 might be the D (6 bases). From germline, CDR1 is SGHTA and CDR2 FQGNSA. The germline V and J ends were trimmed by 5 bases and 0 bases, with 11 bases remaining between them. The CDR3 is made up of 15 amino acids. CDR3 protein: CASSPPGLAKNIQYF. The CDR3 DNA follows: TGTGCCAGCAGCCCCCCGGGACTAGCCAAAAACATTCAGTACTTC.

V usage is TRBV6-2 or TRBV6-3 and J usage is TRBJ2-3; weak D call: TRBD2 (5 bases). V lost 2 bases and J lost 10, with 19 bases in between. CDR3 length: 15 amino acids. Germline CDR1 reads MNHEY; CDR2 reads SVGEGT. The DNA for the CDR3 is TGTGCCAGCAGTTACATGGAGGTTGTTGGGGATCCGCAGTATTTT. Protein sequence: CASSYMEVVGDPQYF.

This chain links TRBV29-1 with TRBJ2-5; tentatively, D is TRBD1 (5 bases). Germline V CDR1 and CDR2: SQVTM, ANQGSEA. V shed 7 bases and J shed 5 bases, with 11 bases lying between them. The CDR3 is 11 amino acids. The CDR3, as DNA: TGCAGCGGAACAGGTTGGGAGACCCAGTACTTC. Amino acids: CSGTGWETQYF. The full variable domain, in which reference TRBV29-1 and TRBJ2-5 provide the parts outside the CDR3, is SAVISQKPSRDICQRGTSLTIQCQVDSQVTMMFWYRQQPGQSLTLIATANQGSEATYESGFVIDKFPISRPNLTFSTLTVSNMSPEDSSIYLCSGTGWETQYFGPGTRLLVL.